This entry concerns a single T cell receptor (beta chain). Its antigen is still unknown. The entry originates in a study of T cells after yellow fever vaccination. Findings of the study overall: The secondary response was weaker, and its peak arrived faster, on day 5 versus 15.

Via MiXCR, TCRdb re-called the 5' RACE reads, giving one row per CDR3 protein. The sample includes hundreds of thousands of distinct CDR3 sequences, approximately 13% of them seen just once. From germline, CDR1 is SGHTA and CDR2 FQGNSA. V was cut by 1 base and J by 4 bases, with 10 bases left in between. This CDR3 has 15 residues. V usage is TRBV7-2 and J usage is TRBJ2-2; D is uncertain. The sequences come from PBMCs, collected on the day of the yellow fever booster vaccination. The sequence derives from a man younger than 45 who received the YFV17D yellow fever vaccine. The CDR3 sequence: CASSLDGGLTGELFF. CDR3 DNA: TGTGCCAGCAGCTTAGATGGCGGCCTCACCGGGGAGCTGTTTTTT.